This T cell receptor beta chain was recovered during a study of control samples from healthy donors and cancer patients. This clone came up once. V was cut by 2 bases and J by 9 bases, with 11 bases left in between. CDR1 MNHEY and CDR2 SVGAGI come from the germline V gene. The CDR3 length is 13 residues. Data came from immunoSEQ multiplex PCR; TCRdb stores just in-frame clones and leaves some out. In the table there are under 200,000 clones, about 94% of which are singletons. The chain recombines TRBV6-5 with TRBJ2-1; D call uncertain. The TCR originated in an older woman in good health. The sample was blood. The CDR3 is CASSYDSWGEQFF. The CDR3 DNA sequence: TGTGCCAGCAGTTACGATTCCTGGGGTGAGCAGTTCTTC.